The 14 T cell receptor beta chains reported below all come from one sample, sequenced in a study of Tregs in tolerant kidney transplant recipients. Data came from immunoSEQ multiplex PCR; TCRdb stores just in-frame clones and leaves some out. The repertoire consists of roughly 120,000 clones, with around nine tenths occurring once and the leading ten covering approximately 0.59%. The sample was CD4+ T cells from blood. The receptors originated from a human donor in good health.

CDR3 in amino acids: CASSLAREETQYF. The CDR3 coding sequence is TGTGCCAGCAGCTTAGCTCGAGAAGAGACCCAGTACTTC. This chain uses TRBV11-2 with TRBJ2-5, with unresolved D. The CDR3 is 13 amino acids. Per germline, CDR1 SGHAT and CDR2 FQNNGV. The V end lost 1 base, the J end lost 3 bases, and 6 bases lay between the germline ends.

The chain uses TRBV5-6 and TRBJ1-1; TRBD1 aligns across 8 bases. The CDR3 has 13 amino acids. Trimming cost V 4 bases and J 12 bases; bases outside gene matches: 11. Germline assignment: CDR1 SGHDT and CDR2 YYEEEE. CDR3 sequence reads: CASSVYGTGPTFF. The CDR3 bases are TGTGCCAGCAGCGTATACGGGACAGGACCGACTTTCTTT.

The CDR3: CAISDWDRGGTDTQYF. The CDR3 DNA reads as TGTGCCATCAGTGACTGGGACAGGGGGGGCACAGATACGCAGTATTTT. This sequence joins TRBV10-3 and TRBJ2-3; TRBD1 aligns across 11 bases. Germline CDR1 is ENHRY and CDR2 is SYGVKD. V dropped 3 bases and J dropped 1; count of bases not matched to a gene: 3. There are 16 residues in the CDR3.

This clone appeared once. This sample includes further DNA sequences coding for the same CDR3. This chain uses TRBV7-9 with TRBJ1-1; a weak D match, TRBD1 (6 bases). Germline loops: CDR1 SEHNR, CDR2 FQNEAQ (reference sequence). The V end was cut by 5 bases, the J end by 8 bases, with 12 bases between. The CDR3 has 12 residues. CDR3: CASSRGGTEAFF. In DNA form, the CDR3 reads TGTGCCAGCAGCAGAGGGGGGACAGAAGCTTTCTTT.

V and J are TRBV5-1 and TRBJ1-2; D is undetermined. From germline, CDR1 is SGHRS and CDR2 YFSETQ. This CDR3 contains 14 residues. V lost 0 bases and J 4 bases, leaving 10 bases between the germline ends. DNA of the CDR3: TGCGCCAGCAGCTTGGGAGGAGAAACCTATGGCTACACCTTC. It yields the protein CASSLGGETYGYTF.

This clone appeared once. The rearrangement uses TRBV5-5 and TRBJ2-4, with 7 bases fitting TRBD1. The CDR3 runs to 18 residues. Germline V gives CDR1 SGHKS, CDR2 YYEKEE (reference sequence). V shed 2 bases and J 3 bases; nucleotides not matched to a gene: 14. CDR3 loop: CASSFGDSFVFGKNIQYF. Written as DNA, the CDR3 is TGTGCCAGCAGCTTTGGGGACAGTTTTGTTTTTGGCAAAAACATTCAGTACTTC.

This chain connects TRBV5-1 to TRBJ1-1; no firm D call. Germline values: CDR1 SGHRS, CDR2 YFSETQ. The CDR3 runs to 11 residues. Deletions cut 2 bases from V and 6 bases from J, with 5 bases between. The DNA of the CDR3 is TGCGCCAGCAGCTTAGGGCCTGAAGCTTTCTTT. Encoded protein: CASSLGPEAFF.

The chain joins TRBV30 to TRBJ1-5; TRBD1 is a possible D gene (5 bases). Trimming removed 5 bases at V and 4 bases at J, with 12 bases between. CDR3 length equals 13 residues. The V gene's germline CDR1 is GTSNPN and CDR2 SVGIG (reference sequence). CDR3 in DNA: TGTGCCTGGGGGGGACGGCGGAATCAGCCCCAGCATTTT. Its translation: CAWGGRRNQPQHF.

The chain employs TRBV19 and TRBJ2-3; D is uncertain. The CDR3 has 14 residues. The germline CDR1 and CDR2 sequences are LNHDA and SQIVND (reference sequence). V lost 5 bases and J lost 5, with 14 bases in between. CDR3 sequence: CASSPYDAQDTQYF. The CDR3 DNA sequence: TGTGCCAGTAGTCCCTACGACGCGCAAGATACGCAGTATTTT.

The chain uses TRBV5-1 and TRBJ1-5; D remains unclear. The germline CDR1 and CDR2 sequences are SGHRS and YFSETQ. This CDR3 is 15 amino acids long. Between the trimmed V and J ends, which lost 0 bases and 9 bases, there was a span of 16 bases. The CDR3 loop reads CASSLGGVPSTPQHF. The CDR3 DNA is TGCGCCAGCAGCTTGGGTGGAGTACCCTCCACGCCCCAGCATTTT.

V usage is TRBV4-2 and J usage is TRBJ2-7; perhaps TRBD2 as D (7 bases). V was pared by 6 bases and J by 3 bases, with 18 bases between. Per germline, CDR1 LGHNA and CDR2 YNFKEQ. The CDR3 length is 15 residues. The CDR3 here is CASRLGGGNDYEQYF. The CDR3 coding sequence is TGTGCCAGCAGGCTGGGGGGGGGCAACGACTACGAGCAGTACTTC.

The CDR3 DNA is TGTGCCAGCAGCTTCGACAGGGTTTTCTACAATGAGCAGTTCTTC. Protein: CASSFDRVFYNEQFF. The chain links TRBV5-6 to TRBJ2-1; 7 bases line up with TRBD1. The CDR3 consists of 15 residues. From germline, CDR1 is SGHDT and CDR2 YYEEEE. Trimming took 2 bases from V and 3 from J; bases not matched to a gene: 5. Full variable domain (outside the CDR3, taken from reference TRBV5-6 and TRBJ2-1): DAGVTQSPTHLIKTRGQQVTLRCSPKSGHDTVSWYQQALGQGPQFIFQYYEEEERQRGNFPDRFSGHQFPNYSSELNVNALLLGDSALYLCASSFDRVFYNEQFFGPGTRLTVL.

The chain employs TRBV5-1 and TRBJ1-5, with a tentative D call TRBD1 (6 bases). The V and J ends lost 3 bases and 5 bases respectively, with 9 bases between them. Germline V gives CDR1 SGHRS, CDR2 YFSETQ. The CDR3 is made up of 13 amino acids. In nucleotides, the CDR3 is TGCGCCAGCAGCTCGGACAGCCATCAGCCCCAGCATTTT. It is translated as CASSSDSHQPQHF.

The V and J genes are TRBV6-5 and TRBJ2-7; TRBD1 matches at 7 bases. The germline V gene encodes CDR1 MNHEY and CDR2 SVGAGI. J gave up 2 bases and V 2 bases, and 9 bases lay outside the gene matches. This CDR3 is built from 16 residues. The CDR3 here is CASSYARQGPTYEQYF. The CDR3 DNA reads TGTGCCAGCAGTTACGCCCGACAGGGTCCCACCTACGAGCAGTACTTC.